A selection of T cell receptor beta chains follows, all from one sample in a study of shared clonotypes between healthy human individuals. The protocol was immunoSEQ multiplex PCR, while the TCRdb copy is restricted to in-frame clones and leaves out a portion. The profile shows 950,000 to 1,300,000 clones, about 75% of them singletons. The sequenced sample consisted of memory CD4+ T cells sorted from blood. These receptors were taken from a man aged 18 to 35 in good health. Both conserved end residues are part of each CDR3. The D gene is left open where the match is weak. Part of the rows lack a size; the others show once, few, many or a class for expanded clones.

V	size	D	J	DNA	CDR3
TRBV5-1	.	.	TRBJ2-4	TGCGCCAGCAGCTTCACGGGCCGCTTAGCCAAAAACATTCAGTACTTC	CASSFTGRLAKNIQYF
TRBV5-1	.	.	TRBJ2-7	TGCGCCAGCAGCGGGACGGACTTTGAGCAGTACTTC	CASSGTDFEQYF
TRBV19	few	TRBD1	TRBJ1-1	TGTGCCAGTAGTGGACAGGGGAACACTGAAGCTTTCTTT	CASSGQGNTEAFF
TRBV5-1	few	TRBD1	TRBJ1-2	TGCGCCAGCAGCTTGGTGGGCAGGGGGACTGAGAGCTATGGCTACACCTTC	CASSLVGRGTESYGYTF
TRBV4-3	few	.	TRBJ2-2	TGCGCCAGCAGCCGCTCCCGTCCGGGACCTAACACCGGGGAGCTGTTTTTT	CASSRSRPGPNTGELFF
TRBV30	.	.	TRBJ1-4	TGTGCCTGCAGCAGGGGACCTGCAACTAATGAAAAACTGTTTTTT	CACSRGPATNEKLFF
TRBV23-1	once	.	TRBJ1-5	TGCGCCAGCAGTCAATCGGAGGCGGAACATAGCAATCAGCCCCAGCATTTT	CASSQSEAEHSNQPQHF
TRBV30	once	.	TRBJ2-7	TGTGCCTATGACAACGGGCCCTACGAGCAGTACTTC	CAYDNGPYEQYF
TRBV9	many	.	TRBJ2-7	TGTGCCAGCAGTACCGGGGACGCCTACGAGCAGTACTTC	CASSTGDAYEQYF
TRBV15	.	.	TRBJ2-5	TGTGCCACCAGCAGAGATCAAAGGATCGGAGAGACCCAGTACTTC	CATSRDQRIGETQYF
TRBV27	.	TRBD2	TRBJ2-1	TGTGCCAGCAGGGACGCGGGGGACAATGAGCAGTTCTTC	CASRDAGDNEQFF
TRBV19	.	.	TRBJ1-2	TGTGCCAGTAGTTTCGACAGGAAGAGTCTCGGCTATGGCTACACCTTC	CASSFDRKSLGYGYTF
TRBV19	.	.	TRBJ2-1	TGTGCCAGTACAGGGGGGATTAGCGGGAATGAGCAGTTCTTC	CASTGGISGNEQFF
TRBV7-9	few	.	TRBJ1-3	TGTGCCAGCAGCCCGGACCGTCCCTCTGGAAACACCATATATTTT	CASSPDRPSGNTIYF
TRBV5-1	once	.	TRBJ2-5	TGCGCCAGCAGCAGAGGGGGACCGGAGACCCAGTACTTC	CASSRGGPETQYF
TRBV18	.	TRBD1	TRBJ1-1	TGTGCCAGCTCAGCCCCCCAGGGGGTCTACACTGAAGCTTTCTTT	CASSAPQGVYTEAFF
TRBV28	.	.	TRBJ1-4	TGTGCCAGCAGTCTAACCTCGGGACGTGCGGAACTGTTTTTT	CASSLTSGRAELFF